The T cell receptor beta chain described here comes from a study of OX40 agonist ivuxolimab in advanced cancers. The protocol was immunoSEQ multiplex PCR, while the TCRdb copy is restricted to in-frame clones and leaves out a portion. The data contain 40,000 to 45,000 clones, about 88% of them singletons. Germline CDR1 is SGHTA and CDR2 is FQGTGA. The CDR3 is made up of 15 amino acids. V lost 3 bases and J lost 5, with 14 bases in between. This receptor was identified in an adult with an advanced solid tumor such as melanoma, head and neck, liver or kidney cancer. Here the sequenced sample was CD4+ or CD8+ T cells sorted from blood, taken in a trial of the OX40 agonist ivuxolimab. This sequence joins TRBV7-3 and TRBJ2-1; possibly TRBD1 for D (5 bases). In nucleotides, the CDR3 is TGTGCCAGCAGCTTGGGGCCCCTAACCAACAATGAGCAGTTCTTC. It is translated as CASSLGPLTNNEQFF.